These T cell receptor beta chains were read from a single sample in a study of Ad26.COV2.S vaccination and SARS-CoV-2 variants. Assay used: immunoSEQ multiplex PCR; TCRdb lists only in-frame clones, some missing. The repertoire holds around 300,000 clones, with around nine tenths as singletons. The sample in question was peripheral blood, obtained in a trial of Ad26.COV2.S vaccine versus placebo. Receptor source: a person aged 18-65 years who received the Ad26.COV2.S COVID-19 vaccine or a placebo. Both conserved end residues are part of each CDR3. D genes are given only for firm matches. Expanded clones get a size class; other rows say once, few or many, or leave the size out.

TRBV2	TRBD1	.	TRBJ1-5	CASSQGEGQPQHF	TGTGCCAGCAGTCAGGGGGAAGGGCAGCCCCAGCATTTT
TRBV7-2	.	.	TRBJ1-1	CASSSPTGLDAEAFF	TGTGCCAGCAGCTCCCCCACAGGGTTAGACGCTGAAGCTTTCTTT
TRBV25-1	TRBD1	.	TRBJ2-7	CATTQGQGATNEQYF	TGTGCCACCACACAAGGACAGGGGGCGACTAACGAGCAGTACTTC
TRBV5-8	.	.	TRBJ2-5	CASSPYGTLAQETQYF	TGTGCCAGCAGTCCCTACGGGACGTTAGCTCAAGAGACCCAGTACTTC
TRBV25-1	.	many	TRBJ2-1	CASSESVNEQFF	TGTGCCAGCAGTGAAAGCGTAAATGAGCAGTTCTTC
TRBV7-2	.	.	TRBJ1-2	CASSYERTNGIHGYTF	TGTGCCAGCAGCTACGAACGGACAAATGGGATCCATGGCTACACCTTC
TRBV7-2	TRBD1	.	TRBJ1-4	CASSPDGGTGYEKLFF	TGTGCCAGCAGCCCAGATGGGGGGACAGGGTACGAAAAACTGTTTTTT
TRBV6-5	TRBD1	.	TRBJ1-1	CASRRQGTGTEAFF	TGTGCCAGCAGGCGACAGGGCACGGGCACTGAAGCTTTCTTT
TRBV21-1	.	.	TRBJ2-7	CASSKEKSSYEQYF	TGTGCCAGCAGCAAAGAGAAGAGCTCCTACGAGCAGTACTTC
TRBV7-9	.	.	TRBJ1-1	CASSLNGGVNTEAFF	TGTGCCAGCAGCTTAAATGGTGGTGTGAACACTGAAGCTTTCTTT
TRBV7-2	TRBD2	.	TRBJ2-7	CASSFSGGIWEQYF	TGTGCCAGCAGCTTCTCGGGGGGGATCTGGGAGCAGTACTTC
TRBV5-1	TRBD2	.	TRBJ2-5	CASSLVAGGPVQETQYF	TGCGCCAGCAGCTTGGTTGCGGGGGGGCCGGTTCAAGAGACCCAGTACTTC
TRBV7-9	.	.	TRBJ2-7	CASSPGGGYEQYF	TGTGCCAGCAGCCCCGGTGGAGGGTACGAGCAGTACTTC
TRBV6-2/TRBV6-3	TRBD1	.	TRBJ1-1	CASSLRRGQTLNTEAFF	TGTGCCAGCAGCCTCCGGAGGGGGCAGACCCTGAACACTGAAGCTTTCTTT
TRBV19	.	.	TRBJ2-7	CASSIWAGLSYEQYF	TGTGCCAGTAGTATCTGGGCGGGCCTCTCCTACGAGCAGTACTTC
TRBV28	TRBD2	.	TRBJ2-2	CASNRGLAVSGELFF	TGTGCCAGCAACAGGGGACTAGCGGTGTCCGGGGAGCTGTTTTTT
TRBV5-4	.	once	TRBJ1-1	CASSFGEMNTEAFF	TGTGCCAGCAGCTTCGGAGAGATGAACACTGAAGCTTTCTTT
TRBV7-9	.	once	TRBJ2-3	CASSPIEPLGTDTQYF	TGTGCCAGCAGCCCGATCGAGCCGTTGGGCACAGATACGCAGTATTTT
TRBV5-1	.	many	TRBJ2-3	CASSIADLGMGPTDTQYF	TGCGCCAGCAGCATAGCTGACTTGGGGATGGGACCCACAGATACGCAGTATTTT
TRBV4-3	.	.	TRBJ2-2	CASSQEKGWELFF	TGCGCCAGCAGCCAAGAAAAGGGTTGGGAGCTGTTTTTT
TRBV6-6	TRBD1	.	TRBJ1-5	CASTAGQSYNQPQHF	TGTGCCAGCACCGCGGGACAGAGTTACAATCAGCCCCAGCATTTT
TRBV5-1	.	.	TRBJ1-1	CASSFNDNTEAFF	TGCGCCAGCAGCTTCAACGATAACACTGAAGCTTTCTTT
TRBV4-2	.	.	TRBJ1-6	CASSQAVRSYNSPLHF	TGTGCCAGCAGCCAAGCCGTCCGCTCCTATAATTCACCCCTCCACTTT
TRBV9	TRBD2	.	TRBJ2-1	CASSKGREKDEQFF	TGTGCCAGTTCTAAGGGGCGGGAGAAGGATGAGCAGTTCTTC
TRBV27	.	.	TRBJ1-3	CASSLEGSGNTIYF	TGTGCCAGCAGTTTAGAGGGATCTGGAAACACCATATATTTT
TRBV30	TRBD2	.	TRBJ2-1	CACETSSNNEQFF	TGTGCCTGTGAGACTAGCTCCAACAATGAGCAGTTCTTC
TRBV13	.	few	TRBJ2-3	CASSPPHTDTQYF	TGTGCCAGCAGCCCGCCCCACACAGATACGCAGTATTTT
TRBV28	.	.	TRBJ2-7	CASSAALDSSYEQYF	TGTGCCAGCAGTGCAGCACTGGACAGCTCCTACGAGCAGTACTTC
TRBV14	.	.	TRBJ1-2	CASSQFNYGYTF	TGTGCCAGCAGCCAGTTTAACTATGGCTACACCTTC
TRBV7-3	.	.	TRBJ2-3	CASSSGGADTQYF	TGTGCCAGCAGCTCCGGGGGAGCAGATACGCAGTATTTT
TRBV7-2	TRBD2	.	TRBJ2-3	CASSRAALAGTDTQYF	TGTGCCAGCAGCCGTGCAGCACTAGCGGGCACAGATACGCAGTATTTT
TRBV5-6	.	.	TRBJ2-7	CASSLAGEQYF	TGTGCCAGCAGCTTGGCGGGGGAGCAGTACTTC
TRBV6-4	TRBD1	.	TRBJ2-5	CASSDSTGSQETQYF	TGTGCCAGCAGTGACTCGACAGGGTCACAAGAGACCCAGTACTTC
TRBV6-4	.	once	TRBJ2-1	CASSANLQGGYNEQFF	TGTGCCAGCAGTGCCAACTTACAGGGCGGTTACAATGAGCAGTTCTTC
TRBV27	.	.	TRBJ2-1	CASSSLDGNEQFF	TGTGCCAGCAGTTCACTGGACGGAAATGAGCAGTTCTTC
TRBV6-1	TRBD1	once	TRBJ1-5	CASSERTGQPQHF	TGTGCCAGCAGTGAAAGGACAGGTCAGCCCCAGCATTTT
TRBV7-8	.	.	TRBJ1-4	CASSLDMGAGSFGTNEKLFF	TGTGCCAGCAGCTTAGATATGGGGGCAGGGTCGTTCGGAACTAATGAAAAACTGTTTTTT
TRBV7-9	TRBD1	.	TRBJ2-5	CASSPLTGVQETQYF	TGTGCCAGCAGCCCTCTGACAGGGGTGCAGGAGACCCAGTACTTC
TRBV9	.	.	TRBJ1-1	CASSPGHPGTEAFF	TGTGCCAGCAGCCCGGGACATCCAGGGACTGAAGCTTTCTTT
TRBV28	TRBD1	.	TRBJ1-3	CASSFPRTGIGNTIYF	TGTGCCAGCAGTTTCCCCCGGACAGGGATCGGAAACACCATATATTTT
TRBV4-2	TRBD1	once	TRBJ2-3	CASSQNLLRQGPTDTQYF	TGTGCCAGCAGCCAAAACCTCCTCCGACAGGGGCCCACAGATACGCAGTATTTT
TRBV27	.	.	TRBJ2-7	CASSSQGPYEQYF	TGTGCCAGCAGTTCCCAGGGGCCCTACGAGCAGTACTTC
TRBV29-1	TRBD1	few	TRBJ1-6	CSVRTDRSSNSPLHF	TGCAGCGTTAGAACGGACAGGTCGTCAAACTCACCCCTCCACTTT
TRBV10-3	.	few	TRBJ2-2	CAISESGGELFF	TGTGCCATCAGTGAGTCGGGTGGGGAGCTGTTTTTT
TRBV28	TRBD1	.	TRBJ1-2	CASSPRDRAPTYGYTF	TGTGCCAGCAGTCCGCGGGACAGGGCCCCGACGTATGGCTACACCTTC
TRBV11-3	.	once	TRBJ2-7	CASGYRVFSYEQYF	TGTGCCAGCGGATACAGGGTTTTTTCCTACGAGCAGTACTTC
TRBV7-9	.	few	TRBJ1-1	CASTDIGQTTEAFF	TGTGCCAGCACCGACATAGGCCAAACGACTGAAGCTTTCTTT
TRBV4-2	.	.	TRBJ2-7	CASSQDQSLISSKSSYEQYF	TGTGCCAGCAGCCAAGATCAAAGCCTCATAAGTTCTAAGAGCTCCTACGAGCAGTACTTC
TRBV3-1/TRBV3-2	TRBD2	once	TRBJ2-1	CASSQDWTSGSNEQFF	TGTGCCAGCAGCCAAGATTGGACTAGCGGGTCCAATGAGCAGTTCTTC
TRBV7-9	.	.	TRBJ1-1	CASSLLGGATEAFF	TGTGCCAGCAGCTTACTGGGCGGGGCCACTGAAGCTTTCTTT
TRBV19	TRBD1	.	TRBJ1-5	CASRIQGGNQPQHF	TGTGCCAGCCGAATTCAGGGGGGCAATCAGCCCCAGCATTTT
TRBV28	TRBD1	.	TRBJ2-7	CASSSMDRVKSRQYF	TGTGCCAGCAGTTCTATGGACAGGGTGAAGTCGCGGCAGTACTTC
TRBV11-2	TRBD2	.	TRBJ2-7	CASSLELAAYEQYF	TGTGCCAGCAGCTTAGAACTAGCGGCCTACGAGCAGTACTTC
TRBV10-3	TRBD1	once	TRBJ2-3	CAISESFDRAQAQYF	TGTGCCATCAGTGAGTCTTTTGACAGGGCTCAGGCGCAGTATTTT
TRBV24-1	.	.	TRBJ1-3	CAIGPIEGILCSSSGNTIYF	TGTGCTATCGGCCCAATTGAGGGTATACTCTGTTCTAGCTCTGGAAACACCATATATTTT
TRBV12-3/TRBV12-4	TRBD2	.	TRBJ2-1	CASGLAGSNEQFF	TGTGCCAGCGGACTAGCGGGCTCCAATGAGCAGTTCTTC
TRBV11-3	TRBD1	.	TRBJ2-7	CASSSGTGPTYEQYF	TGTGCCAGCAGCTCCGGGACAGGTCCTACCTACGAGCAGTACTTC
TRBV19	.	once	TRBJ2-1	CASSIQGTYNEQFF	TGTGCCAGTAGTATACAGGGAACCTACAATGAGCAGTTCTTC
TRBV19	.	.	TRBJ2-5	CASSISTGDGTQYF	TGTGCCAGTAGTATCTCGACGGGGGATGGGACCCAGTACTTC